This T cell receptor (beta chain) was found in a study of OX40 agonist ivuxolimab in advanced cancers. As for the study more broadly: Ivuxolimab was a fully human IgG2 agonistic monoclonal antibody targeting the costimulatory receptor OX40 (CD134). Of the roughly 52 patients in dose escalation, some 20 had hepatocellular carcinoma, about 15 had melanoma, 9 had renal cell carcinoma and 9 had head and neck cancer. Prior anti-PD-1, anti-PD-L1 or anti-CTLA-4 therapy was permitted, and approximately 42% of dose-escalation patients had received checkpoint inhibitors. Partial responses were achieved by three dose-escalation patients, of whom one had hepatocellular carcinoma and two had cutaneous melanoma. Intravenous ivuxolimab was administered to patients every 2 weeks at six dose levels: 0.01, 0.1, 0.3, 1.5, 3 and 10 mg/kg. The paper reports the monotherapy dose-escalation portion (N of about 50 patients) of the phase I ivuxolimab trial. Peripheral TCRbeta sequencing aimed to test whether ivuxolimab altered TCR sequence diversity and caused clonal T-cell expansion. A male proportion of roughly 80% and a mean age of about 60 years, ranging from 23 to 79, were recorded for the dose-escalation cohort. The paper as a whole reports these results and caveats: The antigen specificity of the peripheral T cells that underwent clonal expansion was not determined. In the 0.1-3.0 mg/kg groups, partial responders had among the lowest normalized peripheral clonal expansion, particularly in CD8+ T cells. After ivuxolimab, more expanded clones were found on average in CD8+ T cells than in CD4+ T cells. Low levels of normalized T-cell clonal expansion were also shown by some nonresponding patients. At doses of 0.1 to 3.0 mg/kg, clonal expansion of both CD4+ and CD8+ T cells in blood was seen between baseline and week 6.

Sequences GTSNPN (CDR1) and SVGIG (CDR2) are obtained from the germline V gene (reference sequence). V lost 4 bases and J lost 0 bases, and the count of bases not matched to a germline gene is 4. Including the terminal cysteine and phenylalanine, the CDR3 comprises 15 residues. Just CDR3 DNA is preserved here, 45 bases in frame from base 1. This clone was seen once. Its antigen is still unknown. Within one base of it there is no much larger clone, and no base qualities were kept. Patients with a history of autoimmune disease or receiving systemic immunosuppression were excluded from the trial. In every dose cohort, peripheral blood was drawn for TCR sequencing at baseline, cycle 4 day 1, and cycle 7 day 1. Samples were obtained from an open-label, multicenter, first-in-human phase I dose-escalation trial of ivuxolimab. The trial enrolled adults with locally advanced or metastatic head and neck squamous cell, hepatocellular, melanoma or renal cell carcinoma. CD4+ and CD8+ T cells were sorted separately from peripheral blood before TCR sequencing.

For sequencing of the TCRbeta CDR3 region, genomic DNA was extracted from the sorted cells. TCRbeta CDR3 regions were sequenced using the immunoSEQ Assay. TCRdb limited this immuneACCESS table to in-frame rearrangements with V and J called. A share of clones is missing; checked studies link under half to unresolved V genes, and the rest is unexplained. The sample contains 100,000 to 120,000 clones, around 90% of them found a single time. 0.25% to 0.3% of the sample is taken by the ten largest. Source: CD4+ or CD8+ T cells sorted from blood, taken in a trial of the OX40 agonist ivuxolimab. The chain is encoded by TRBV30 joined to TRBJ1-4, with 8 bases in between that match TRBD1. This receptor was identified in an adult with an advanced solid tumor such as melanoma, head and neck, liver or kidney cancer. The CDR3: CAWNRGGTTNEKLFF. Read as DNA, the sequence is TGTGCCTGGAACAGGGGGGGTACAACTAATGAAAAACTGTTTTTT.